The entry below gives a single T cell receptor (beta chain) sequence along with its context. Its antigen is not known. The V segment lost 1 base and the J segment 0 bases; nucleotides outside the gene matches: 6. This CDR3 has 17 residues. Per the germline V gene, CDR1 is DFQATT and CDR2 is SNEGSKA (reference sequence). The data are from a study of T-cell reconstitution after alpha-beta-depleted transplantation in children. Study-wide results and caveats: The main origin of T-cell counts and diversity one year after transplant was newly produced T cells.

The library targeted TCRbeta and was prepared with unique molecular identifiers. TCRdb passed the PCR reads through MiXCR, listing each CDR3 protein once. Of some 350,000 distinct CDR3 sequences detected, 15% to 20% appear once; the ten largest clones hold roughly 40%. Specimen: PBMCs, mostly from graft donor cells, collected 360 days after TCRalphabeta/CD19-depleted stem cell transplant. This receptor was identified in a male patient aged 2 to 9 who had a stem cell transplant for acute lymphoblastic leukemia, so the T cells may come from the graft donor. The V call is TRBV20-1, the J call TRBJ2-2; TRBD2 matches at 9 bases. The CDR3 DNA reads as TGCAGTGCTAGAGGTGGTAGCGGGAGAGCGAACACCGGGGAGCTGTTTTTT. As protein: CSARGGSGRANTGELFF.